This TCR beta chain was documented in a study of response to subunit inactivated influenza vaccine. Study-wide points: Few additional T cells are recruited per seasonal influenza vaccination, authors suggested.

TCRdb used MiXCR to reprocess the RT-PCR reads, holding one entry per CDR3 protein. The table lists about 190,000 distinct CDR3 sequences, roughly 14% of them singletons, with roughly 24% in the top ten. V lost 0 bases, J lost 1 base, and 12 bases lay in between. The CDR3 has 16 amino acids. Germline V gene lookup returns CDR1 LGHDT and CDR2 YNNKEL (reference sequence). In its sample, this clonotype was seen many times. Its cognate antigen is unknown. This clonotype was sampled from a man over 45 who received an inactivated influenza vaccine. V and J are TRBV3-1 and TRBJ2-5; D remains ambiguous. This material consisted of CD8+ T cells sorted from PBMCs, taken around 5 days after vaccination. The CDR3 DNA is TGTGCCAGCAGCCAAGATGAGTACAGATCCCAAGAGACCCAGTACTTC. Residues: CASSQDEYRSQETQYF.